This section outlines one T cell receptor (beta chain) sequence together with its context. The antigen is unknown. Sequence at one end of the junction differs from germline and may be a read error. The source of the sample is a study of PD-1 blockade in classical Hodgkin lymphoma. Study-wide results and caveats: Still unresolved is the cause of the repertoire differences, which may be disease activity or prior therapy. CD4+ TCR diversity, unlike CD8+, climbed significantly by C4D1. Newly diagnosed patients had diversity similar to the baseline diversity of complete responders.

TCRdb's copy holds only in-frame clones and misses some; the assay was immunoSEQ multiplex PCR. The table shows roughly 39,000 clones, with around four fifths occurring only once. Time point given: cycle 4 day 1 (C4D1), after 6 weeks of nivolumab. Brentuximab vedotin exposure varied among the patients, all of whom had relapsed after autologous stem cell transplantation. The V gene's germline CDR1 is SGHTA and CDR2 FQGNSA. CDR3 length: 17 amino acids. This receptor was identified in a human donor with classical Hodgkin lymphoma. The chain employs TRBV7-2 and TRBJ2-1; D is perhaps TRBD2 (7 bases). Sequenced here: peripheral blood mononuclear cells (PBMCs), sampled before the fourth cycle of nivolumab. Here the CDR3 DNA reads TGTGTCAGCAGCTTAGGAGGTGCGGGGGCCAAAAACAATGAGCAGTTCTTC. Residues: CVSSLGGAGAKNNEQFF.